One sample yielded the 20 T cell receptor beta chains listed below, sequenced in a study of cytomegalovirus exposure and HLA in healthy donors. The PCR ran on 60 Vbeta and 13 Jbeta primers. Using immunoSEQ multiplex PCR, the repertoire was profiled, and TCRdb retains in-frame clones only, with some absent. The repertoire holds fewer than 200,000 clones, with about four fifths as singletons. The material sequenced was PBMCs. All receptors come from a male donor in good health and CMV-seropositive.

This clone turned up a few times. This chain uses TRBV15 with TRBJ1-4; 7 bases line up with TRBD1. V lost 4 bases and J lost 0; bases outside the gene matches: 5. Germline assignment: CDR1 LNHNV and CDR2 YYDKDF (reference sequence). The CDR3 spans 16 residues. Written as DNA, the CDR3 is TGTGCCACCAGCATTCTTCAGGGGGCAACTAATGAAAAACTGTTTTTT. This encodes CATSILQGATNEKLFF.

The sample holds a few counts of this clone. The chain carries TRBV4-3 and TRBJ2-2; 14 bases are a match to TRBD2. The CDR3 length is 16 residues. From germline, CDR1 is LGHNA and CDR2 YSLEER. Germline trimming cut 6 bases from V and 4 bases from J; bases unmatched to any gene: 4. This CDR3 is CASRTSGGAGTGELFF. Here the CDR3 DNA reads TGCGCCAGCAGGACTAGCGGGGGGGCTGGCACCGGGGAGCTGTTTTTT.

This clone was picked up a small number of times. The V call is TRBV4-1, the J call TRBJ1-5; no definite D call. The CDR3 runs to 13 residues. From germline, CDR1 is MGHRA and CDR2 YSYEKL. Deletions cut 4 bases from V and 2 bases from J, with 6 bases between. The CDR3 loop is CASSPEGNQPQHF. The CDR3 nucleotides are TGCGCCAGCAGCCCCGAGGGCAATCAGCCCCAGCATTTT.

The chain joins TRBV7-9 to TRBJ1-4, with TRBD1 matching over 7 bases. The CDR3 totals 15 residues. The germline V gene has CDR1 SEHNR and CDR2 FQNEAQ (reference sequence). The V gene end was trimmed by 4 bases and the J gene end by 7 bases; junction bases not matched to a gene: 9. This chain's CDR3 is CASSSDRDLGEKLFF. CDR3 sequence (DNA): TGTGCCAGCAGCTCTGACAGGGACCTAGGTGAAAAACTGTTTTTT.

This chain joins TRBV30 and TRBJ2-7; 9 bases match TRBD1. The V gene's germline CDR1 is GTSNPN and CDR2 SVGIG (reference sequence). With 0 bases clipped from V and 0 bases from J, the junction kept 3 bases outside the gene matches. The CDR3 covers 15 residues. CDR3 amino acids: CAWSVPGQGSYEQYF. CDR3 in DNA: TGTGCCTGGAGTGTCCCGGGACAGGGCTCCTACGAGCAGTACTTC.

This clone was detected a few times. The rearrangement uses TRBV5-6 and TRBJ2-3; D not resolved. Germline loops: CDR1 SGHDT, CDR2 YYEEEE. CDR3 size: 13 residues. V lost 2 bases and J 3 bases, leaving 7 bases between the germline ends. The CDR3 bases are TGTGCCAGCAGCTTCCCCAGGACAGATACGCAGTATTTT. Protein product: CASSFPRTDTQYF.

The rearrangement uses TRBV5-1 and TRBJ2-5; 8 nucleotides agree with TRBD2. J gave up 0 bases and V 3 bases, and 7 bases lay outside the gene matches. CDR1 is SGHRS and CDR2 is YFSETQ in the germline V gene. This CDR3 spans 16 amino acids. Written as DNA, the CDR3 is TGCGCCAGCAGCTCCCTGTCGGGGGGGTACCAAGAGACCCAGTACTTC. The encoded protein is CASSSLSGGYQETQYF.

The rearrangement uses TRBV19 and TRBJ2-2; D is unresolved. The germline V and J ends were trimmed by 7 bases and 6 bases, with 15 bases remaining between them. This CDR3 spans 14 amino acids. Germline V gene data show CDR1 as LNHDA and CDR2 as SQIVND (reference sequence). The chain's CDR3 is CASNPGYGAGELFF. The CDR3 DNA reads TGTGCCAGTAATCCGGGTTACGGAGCCGGGGAGCTGTTTTTT.

The table lists this clone with a few counts. The chain has TRBV19 and TRBJ2-7, with TRBD1 identical over 12 bases. This CDR3 contains 16 residues. Losses at the gene ends were 1 base for V and 3 bases for J; bases not matched to a gene: 4. Germline V gives CDR1 LNHDA, CDR2 SQIVND (reference sequence). The CDR3 region has the DNA TGTGCCAGTAGTATAGCCGGGACAGGGGGCGGCTACGAGCAGTACTTC. Its translation is CASSIAGTGGGYEQYF.

This chain uses TRBV27 with TRBJ1-3; D gene uncertain. CDR1 is MNHEY and CDR2 is SMNVEV in the germline V gene (reference sequence). CDR3 size: 13 residues. V was trimmed by 11 bases and J by 0 bases, leaving 11 bases between them. CDR3 amino acids: CAPQSISGNTIYF. Here the CDR3 DNA reads TGTGCCCCTCAGTCGATCTCTGGAAACACCATATATTTT.

The chain links TRBV11-2 to TRBJ1-2; 9 nucleotides line up with TRBD1. V lost 2 bases and J lost 1; bases outside the gene matches: 8. The germline CDR1 and CDR2 sequences are SGHAT and FQNNGV. The CDR3 has 17 amino acids. CDR3 residues: CASSLRRETGGNYGYTF. The DNA for the CDR3 is TGTGCCAGCAGCTTAAGACGCGAGACAGGGGGTAACTATGGCTACACCTTC.

The V and J genes are TRBV5-4 and TRBJ2-1; 8 bases fit TRBD1. J was trimmed by 8 bases and V by 10 bases; bases with no gene match: 11. Germline assignment: CDR1 SGHNT and CDR2 YYREEE (reference sequence). The CDR3 spans 13 residues. CDR3 in amino acids: CAGTGLPQHEQFF. The CDR3 nucleotides read TGTGCCGGGACAGGACTGCCCCAACATGAGCAGTTCTTC.

The CDR3 loop reads CASSLTFQGLGDTQYF. The CDR3 region has the DNA TGTGCCAGCAGCTTAACGTTTCAGGGGCTGGGAGATACGCAGTATTTT. The chain couples TRBV7-2 to TRBJ2-3; perhaps TRBD1 as D (6 bases). Trimming took 2 bases from V and 5 from J, leaving 17 bases between them. Germline V gene lookup returns CDR1 SGHTA and CDR2 FQGNSA. This CDR3 is built from 16 residues.

The chain uses TRBV4-3 and TRBJ2-2, with 9 bases lining up with TRBD1. The J segment lost 3 bases and the V segment lost 0 bases, leaving 2 bases of the junction unmatched. The germline gives CDR1 LGHNA, CDR2 YSLEER. The CDR3 runs to 16 residues. CDR3 sequence reads: CASSQEQGADTGELFF. Written as DNA, the CDR3 is TGCGCCAGCAGCCAAGAACAGGGGGCCGACACCGGGGAGCTGTTTTTT.

The CDR3 spells CASSLGTGRTGELFF. The CDR3 nucleotides read TGTGCCAGCAGCTTAGGTACAGGACGGACCGGGGAGCTGTTTTTT. This chain links TRBV7-3 with TRBJ2-2; possibly TRBD1 for D (5 bases). CDR3 length: 15 amino acids. The V gene lost 2 bases and the J gene lost 5 bases, with 12 bases spanning the gap. CDR1 is SGHTA, CDR2 FQGTGA, per germline.

Concerning this clone: Different DNA sequences within this sample yield the same CDR3. This chain links TRBV14 with TRBJ2-7; D gene uncertain. This CDR3 has 13 amino acids. The V end lost 0 bases, the J end lost 0 bases, and 3 bases lay between the germline ends. Germline V gene lookup returns CDR1 SGHDN and CDR2 FVKESK. In DNA form, the CDR3 reads TGTGCCAGCAGCCAAGACAGCTCCTACGAGCAGTACTTC. Encoded protein: CASSQDSSYEQYF.

This clone showed up just a few times. CDR3 bases: TGTGCCAGCAGCTTGGCTCGCCTAGCGGGGAATGGCCAAGAGACCCAGTACTTC. Its protein is CASSLARLAGNGQETQYF. V and J are TRBV9 and TRBJ2-5; TRBD2 matches 9 bases. There are 18 residues in the CDR3. The V gene's germline CDR1 is SGDLS and CDR2 YYNGEE. The V gene end was trimmed by 4 bases and the J gene end by 1 base; junction bases not matched to a gene: 14.

Comments on this clone: At one end, the junction sequence differs from germline, possibly due to a read error. This chain uses TRBV7-9 with TRBJ2-5, with D possibly being TRBD1 (6 bases). This CDR3 has 16 residues. Germline V gene sequence: CDR1 SEHNR, CDR2 FQNEAQ (reference sequence). The CDR3 here is CSSSYGQTPPQETQYF. The DNA of the CDR3 is TGTTCCAGCAGCTATGGACAGACCCCTCCCCAAGAGACCCAGTACTTC.

Note on this clone: The same CDR3 is also encoded by other DNA sequences in this sample. V and J are TRBV6-5 and TRBJ1-1, with 9 nucleotides matching TRBD1. The trim removed 6 bases at V and 4 bases at J, leaving 3 bases unmatched. The CDR3 loop spans 13 amino acids. Germline CDR1 and CDR2: MNHEY and SVGAGI. The CDR3 DNA is TGTGCCAGCAGCCGACAGGGGGGCACTGAAGCTTTCTTT. Translated: CASSRQGGTEAFF.

The chain joins TRBV14 to TRBJ1-1; D uncertain. This CDR3 is 14 amino acids long. V was shortened by 4 bases and J by 0 bases, with 9 bases between the two germline ends. CDR1 is SGHDN, CDR2 FVKESK, per germline. The CDR3 bases are TGTGCCAGCAGCCCCACGGAGGTGAACACTGAAGCTTTCTTT. This encodes CASSPTEVNTEAFF.